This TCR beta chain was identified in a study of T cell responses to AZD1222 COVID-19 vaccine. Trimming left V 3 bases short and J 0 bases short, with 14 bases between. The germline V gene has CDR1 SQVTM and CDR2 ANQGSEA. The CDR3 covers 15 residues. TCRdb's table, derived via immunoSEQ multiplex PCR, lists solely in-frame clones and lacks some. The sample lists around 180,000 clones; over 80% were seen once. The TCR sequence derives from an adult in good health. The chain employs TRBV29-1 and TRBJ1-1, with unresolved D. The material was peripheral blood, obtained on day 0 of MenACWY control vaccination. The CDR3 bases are TGCAGCGTTGAGGGTCTATACGGGGTGAACACTGAAGCTTTCTTT. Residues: CSVEGLYGVNTEAFF.